The present TCR beta chain was sequenced within a study of T-cell reconstitution after alpha-beta-depleted transplantation in children. Researchers prepared the TCRbeta library using unique molecular identifiers, the study reports. TCRdb used MiXCR to reprocess the PCR reads, holding one entry per CDR3 protein. Here the sample spans about 300,000 distinct CDR3 sequences, about 9.5% being singletons. Sequencing used PBMCs, obtained before TCRalphabeta/CD19-depleted stem cell transplant. The sequence was collected from a boy under three years old with acute myeloid leukemia, due to receive a stem cell transplant.

The CDR3 protein is CASSVRLGQDSYNEQFF. DNA of the CDR3: TGTGCCAGCAGCGTCCGTCTGGGACAGGACTCCTACAATGAGCAGTTCTTC. The chain couples TRBV14 to TRBJ2-1; 8 bases match TRBD1. This CDR3 spans 17 amino acids. After removal of 5 bases from V and 0 bases from J, the junction contained 9 bases not matched to a gene. CDR1 and CDR2 (germline): SGHDN, FVKESK.